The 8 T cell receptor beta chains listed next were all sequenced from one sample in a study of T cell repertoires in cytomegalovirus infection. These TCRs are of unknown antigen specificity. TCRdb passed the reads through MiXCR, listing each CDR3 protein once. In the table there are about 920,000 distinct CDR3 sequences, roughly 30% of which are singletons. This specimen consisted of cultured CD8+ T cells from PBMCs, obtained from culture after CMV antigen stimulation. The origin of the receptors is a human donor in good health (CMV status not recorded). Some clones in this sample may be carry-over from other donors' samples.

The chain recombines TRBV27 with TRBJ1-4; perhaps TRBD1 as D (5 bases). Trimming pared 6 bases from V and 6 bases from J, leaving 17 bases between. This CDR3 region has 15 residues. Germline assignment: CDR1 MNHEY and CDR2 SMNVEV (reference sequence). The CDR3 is CASSLLGGTDEKLFF. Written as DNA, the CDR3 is TGTGCCAGCAGCCTTCTGGGGGGGACGGATGAAAAACTGTTTTTT.

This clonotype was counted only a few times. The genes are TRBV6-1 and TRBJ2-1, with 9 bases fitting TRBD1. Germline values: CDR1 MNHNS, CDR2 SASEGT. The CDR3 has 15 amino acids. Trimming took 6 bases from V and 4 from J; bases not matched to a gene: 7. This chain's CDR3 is CASSASDRGYNEQFF. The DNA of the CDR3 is TGTGCCAGCAGCGCCTCGGACAGGGGATACAATGAGCAGTTCTTC.

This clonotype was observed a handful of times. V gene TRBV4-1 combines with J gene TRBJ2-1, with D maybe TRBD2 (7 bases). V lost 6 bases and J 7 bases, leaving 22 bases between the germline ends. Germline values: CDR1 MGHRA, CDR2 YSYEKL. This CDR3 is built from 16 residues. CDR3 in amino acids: CASRPFEGGPGNEQFF. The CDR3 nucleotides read TGCGCCAGCAGACCTTTCGAGGGGGGGCCGGGTAATGAGCAGTTCTTC.

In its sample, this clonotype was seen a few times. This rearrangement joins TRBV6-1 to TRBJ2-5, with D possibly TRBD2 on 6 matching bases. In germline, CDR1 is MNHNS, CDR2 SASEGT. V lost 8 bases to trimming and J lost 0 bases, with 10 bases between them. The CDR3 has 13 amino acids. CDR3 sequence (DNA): TGTGCCAGCCAACGGGAGTACCAAGAGACCCAGTACTTC. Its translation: CASQREYQETQYF.

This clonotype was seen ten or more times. The CDR3 DNA follows: TGTGCCAGCAGCTTATACGGGACAGATACGCAGTATTTT. This gives the protein CASSLYGTDTQYF. This chain uses TRBV7-2 with TRBJ2-3; D ambiguous. Germline values: CDR1 SGHTA, CDR2 FQGNSA. The CDR3 has 13 residues. V lost 2 bases and J lost 3, with 6 bases in between.

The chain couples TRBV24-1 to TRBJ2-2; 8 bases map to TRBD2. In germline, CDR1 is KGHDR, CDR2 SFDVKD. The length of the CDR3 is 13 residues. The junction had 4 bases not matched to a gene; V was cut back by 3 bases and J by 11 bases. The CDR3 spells CATSDNAGGELFF. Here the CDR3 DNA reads TGTGCCACCAGTGATAACGCGGGGGGAGAGCTGTTTTTT.

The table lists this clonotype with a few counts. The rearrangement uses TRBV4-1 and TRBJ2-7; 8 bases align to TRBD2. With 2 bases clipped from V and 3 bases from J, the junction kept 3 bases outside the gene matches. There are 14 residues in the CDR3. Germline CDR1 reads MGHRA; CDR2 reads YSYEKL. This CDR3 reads CASSQLSGDYEQYF. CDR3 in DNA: TGCGCCAGCAGCCAACTTAGCGGGGACTACGAGCAGTACTTC.

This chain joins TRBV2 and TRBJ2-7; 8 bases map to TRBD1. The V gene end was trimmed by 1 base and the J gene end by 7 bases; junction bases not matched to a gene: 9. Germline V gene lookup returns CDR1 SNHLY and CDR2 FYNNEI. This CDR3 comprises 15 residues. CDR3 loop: CASSEGGDRGWEQYF. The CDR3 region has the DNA TGTGCCAGCAGTGAAGGAGGAGACAGGGGCTGGGAGCAGTACTTC.